This T cell receptor (beta chain) was observed in a study of T cell changes during pregnancy in multiple sclerosis. Germline V gene sequence: CDR1 LGHNA, CDR2 YNFKEQ. The CDR3 is 18 amino acids. The junction had 9 bases not matched to a gene; V was cut back by 1 base and J by 8 bases. The table came from immunoSEQ multiplex PCR; TCRdb's copy has only in-frame clones and leaves some out. The data show about 98,000 clones, 92% seen once. This clonotype originated in a female donor in good health, enrolled as a control in a pregnancy study. J is TRBJ2-1 and V is TRBV4-2; TRBD2 aligns across 15 bases. Sample: peripheral blood, taken after pregnancy. The CDR3 nucleotides read TGTGCCAGCAGCCAAGGACCCGGACTAGCGGGGGGGATTTATGAGCAGTTCTTC. It encodes CASSQGPGLAGGIYEQFF.